Each of the 6 T cell receptor beta chains below was sequenced from the same sample in a study of control samples from healthy donors and cancer patients. Libraries were prepared by immunoSEQ multiplex PCR; TCRdb keeps only in-frame clonotypes and omits some of them. The sample lists under 150,000 clones; 93% were seen once. Input material: blood. The receptors originated from a young man in good health.

About this clone itself: A much larger clone is a single base away; this may be a read error. The V and J genes are TRBV11-3 and TRBJ2-1; TRBD2 might be the D (6 bases). V lost 4 bases and J lost 2, with 6 bases in between. CDR3 length: 13 amino acids. The germline V gene encodes CDR1 SGHNT and CDR2 YENEEA. Written as DNA, the CDR3 is TGTGCCAGCAGCTCGGGGGCCTACAATGAGCAGTTCTTC. Translating gives CASSSGAYNEQFF.

This chain uses TRBV10-1 with TRBJ2-3; D is undetermined. Germline loops: CDR1 WNHNN, CDR2 SYGVQD (reference sequence). The V and J ends lost 2 bases and 1 base respectively, with 10 bases between them. This CDR3 is 15 amino acids long. CDR3 loop: CASSERRAGTDTQYF. The CDR3 DNA follows: TGCGCCAGCAGTGAGAGACGGGCTGGCACAGATACGCAGTATTTT.

This CDR3 is CASKAIGTGPYGYTF. CDR3 in DNA: TGTGCCAGCAAAGCGATCGGGACAGGGCCGTATGGCTACACCTTC. V gene TRBV2 combines with J gene TRBJ1-2; 9 bases are a match to TRBD1. With 7 bases clipped from V and 5 bases from J, the junction kept 11 bases outside the gene matches. Germline values: CDR1 SNHLY, CDR2 FYNNEI. CDR3 size: 15 residues.

The rearrangement joins TRBV19 to TRBJ1-5, with D possibly matching TRBD1 (6 bases). In germline, CDR1 is LNHDA, CDR2 SQIVND (reference sequence). The V gene lost 6 bases and the J gene lost 1 base, with 13 bases spanning the gap. This CDR3 region has 15 residues. The CDR3 bases are TGTGCCAGTAGCCGCATACAGGGAAGCAATCAGCCCCAGCATTTT. Residues: CASSRIQGSNQPQHF.

The chain combines TRBV5-1 with TRBJ2-1, with D hard to call. Germline V gene data show CDR1 as SGHRS and CDR2 as YFSETQ. V shed 4 bases and J shed 6 bases, with 17 bases lying between them. The CDR3 consists of 15 residues. The CDR3 bases are TGCGCCAGCAGCGACGTAAGGGCGGACGGCAATGAGCAGTTCTTC. Translating gives CASSDVRADGNEQFF.

This rearrangement joins TRBV9 to TRBJ2-2, with 11 positions matching TRBD2. Germline trimming cut 2 bases from V and 1 base from J; bases unmatched to any gene: 4. CDR3 size: 17 residues. Germline V gene sequence: CDR1 SGDLS, CDR2 YYNGEE. CDR3 in amino acids: CASSVLAGGQNTGELFF. As DNA, the CDR3 is TGTGCCAGCAGCGTTCTAGCGGGGGGCCAGAACACCGGGGAGCTGTTTTTT.